This T cell receptor beta chain was sequenced in a study of blood T cell repertoires in COVID-19. About the study: The cDNA or gDNA used as material had been derived from T cells, B-cell-depleted T cells, or PBMCs.

In the original analysis: Amplification with reference gene primers provided the estimates of nucleated cell counts. Measured with immunoSEQ multiplex PCR; TCRdb has only the in-frame clones, and not every one. Clone size and V and J calls were adopted from that table, with D and trimming inferred from the DNA. The sample yields 150,000 to 200,000 clones, less than 90% seen once. Germline V gene lookup returns CDR1 MNHEY and CDR2 SMNVEV (reference sequence). J was trimmed by 8 bases and V by 6 bases; bases with no gene match: 11. The CDR3 length is 14 residues. The sample taken for sequencing was peripheral blood. The chain joins TRBV27 to TRBJ1-2; 8 bases align to TRBD1. This sequence originates from a woman aged 70 to 79 with COVID-19, enrolled during active disease. In nucleotides, the CDR3 is TGTGCCAGCAGGGCCCCCGGACAGGGAAGCGGCTACACCTTC. Translation gives CASRAPGQGSGYTF.